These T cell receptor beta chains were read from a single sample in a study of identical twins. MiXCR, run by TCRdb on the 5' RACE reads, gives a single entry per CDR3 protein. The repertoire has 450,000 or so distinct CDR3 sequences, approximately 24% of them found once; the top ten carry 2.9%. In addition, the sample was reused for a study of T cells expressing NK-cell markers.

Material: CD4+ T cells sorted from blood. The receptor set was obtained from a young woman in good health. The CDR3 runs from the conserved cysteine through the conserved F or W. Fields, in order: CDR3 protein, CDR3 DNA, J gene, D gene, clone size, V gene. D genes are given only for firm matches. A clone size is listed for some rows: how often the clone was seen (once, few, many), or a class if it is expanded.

CDR3 protein: CASSDPPGQGYF
CDR3 DNA: TGCGCCAGCAGCGATCCCCCGGGACAGGGATACTTC
J gene: TRBJ2-7
D gene: TRBD1
clone size: few
V gene: TRBV5-1

CDR3 protein: CAWSPGTNTGELFF
CDR3 DNA: TGTGCCTGGAGTCCCGGGACCAACACCGGGGAGCTGTTTTTT
J gene: TRBJ2-2
D gene: -
clone size: few
V gene: TRBV30

CDR3 protein: CASSSAVNTEAFF
CDR3 DNA: TGTGCCAGTAGCTCGGCCGTGAACACTGAAGCTTTCTTT
J gene: TRBJ1-1
D gene: -
clone size: -
V gene: TRBV19

CDR3 protein: CASSLVVGRAYNEQFF
CDR3 DNA: TGTGCCAGCAGCTTAGTAGTCGGCCGGGCCTACAATGAGCAGTTCTTC
J gene: TRBJ2-1
D gene: -
clone size: -
V gene: TRBV7-2

CDR3 protein: CSAGGGGRNIQYF
CDR3 DNA: TGCAGTGCCGGGGGGGGAGGGCGAAACATTCAGTACTTC
J gene: TRBJ2-4
D gene: TRBD2
clone size: few
V gene: TRBV20-1

CDR3 protein: CSASKGQGSYEQYF
CDR3 DNA: TGCAGTGCTAGCAAAGGACAGGGCTCCTACGAGCAGTACTTC
J gene: TRBJ2-7
D gene: TRBD1
clone size: -
V gene: TRBV20-1

CDR3 protein: CASSLVGLRGGGKQPQHF
CDR3 DNA: TGTGCCAGCAGCTTAGTTGGGTTGAGGGGGGGCGGGAAACAGCCCCAGCATTTT
J gene: TRBJ1-5
D gene: -
clone size: few
V gene: TRBV11-3

CDR3 protein: CSVPLRWGLYEQYF
CDR3 DNA: TGCAGTGTTCCGTTACGATGGGGTCTCTACGAGCAGTACTTC
J gene: TRBJ2-7
D gene: -
clone size: -
V gene: TRBV20-1

CDR3 protein: CASSRAPSTDTQYF
CDR3 DNA: TGTGCCAGCAGCCGAGCGCCCAGCACAGATACGCAGTATTTT
J gene: TRBJ2-3
D gene: -
clone size: -
V gene: TRBV6-4

CDR3 protein: CATSRGGEEQFF
CDR3 DNA: TGTGCCACCAGCAGAGGTGGGGAAGAGCAGTTCTTC
J gene: TRBJ2-1
D gene: -
clone size: -
V gene: TRBV15

CDR3 protein: CASSPGGINTGELFF
CDR3 DNA: TGTGCCAGCAGCCCCGGCGGCATTAACACCGGGGAGCTGTTTTTT
J gene: TRBJ2-2
D gene: -
clone size: -
V gene: TRBV7-3

CDR3 protein: CASSQEGGGFGNTIYF
CDR3 DNA: TGTGCCAGCAGCCAAGAGGGAGGGGGATTTGGAAACACCATATATTTT
J gene: TRBJ1-3
D gene: -
clone size: few
V gene: TRBV3-1

CDR3 protein: CAISAGAYEQYF
CDR3 DNA: TGTGCCATCAGTGCGGGAGCCTACGAGCAGTACTTC
J gene: TRBJ2-7
D gene: -
clone size: few
V gene: TRBV10-3

CDR3 protein: CSGLAGDKYEQYF
CDR3 DNA: TGCAGTGGACTAGCGGGAGATAAGTACGAGCAGTACTTC
J gene: TRBJ2-7
D gene: TRBD2
clone size: few
V gene: TRBV20-1

CDR3 protein: CASSLGGLAGVRTDTQYF
CDR3 DNA: TGTGCCAGCAGCTTAGGGGGACTAGCGGGAGTTCGCACAGATACGCAGTATTTT
J gene: TRBJ2-3
D gene: TRBD2
clone size: -
V gene: TRBV11-2

CDR3 protein: CASSFGTSGAQETQYF
CDR3 DNA: TGTGCCAGCAGCTTCGGGACTAGCGGGGCTCAAGAGACCCAGTACTTC
J gene: TRBJ2-5
D gene: TRBD2
clone size: few
V gene: TRBV7-9